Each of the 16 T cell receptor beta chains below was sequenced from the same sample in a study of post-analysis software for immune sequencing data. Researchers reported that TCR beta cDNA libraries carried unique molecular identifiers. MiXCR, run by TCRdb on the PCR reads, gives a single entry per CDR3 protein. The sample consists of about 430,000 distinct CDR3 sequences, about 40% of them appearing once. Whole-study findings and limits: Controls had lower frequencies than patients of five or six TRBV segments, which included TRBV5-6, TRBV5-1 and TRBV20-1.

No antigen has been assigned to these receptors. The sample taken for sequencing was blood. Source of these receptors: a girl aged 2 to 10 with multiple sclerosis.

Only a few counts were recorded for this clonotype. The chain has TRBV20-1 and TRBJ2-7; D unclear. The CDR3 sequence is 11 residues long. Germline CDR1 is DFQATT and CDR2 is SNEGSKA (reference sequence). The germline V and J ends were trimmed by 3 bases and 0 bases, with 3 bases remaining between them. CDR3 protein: CSASYSYEQYF. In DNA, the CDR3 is TGCAGTGCTAGCTACTCCTACGAGCAGTACTTC.

The CDR3 DNA reads TGCGCCAGCAGCCAAGTCACAGACTCCTACGAGCAGTACTTC. As protein: CASSQVTDSYEQYF. The chain carries TRBV4-1 and TRBJ2-7; D remains ambiguous. The V end lost 1 base, the J end lost 0 bases, and 7 bases lay between the germline ends. The CDR3 covers 14 residues. From germline, CDR1 is MGHRA and CDR2 YSYEKL.

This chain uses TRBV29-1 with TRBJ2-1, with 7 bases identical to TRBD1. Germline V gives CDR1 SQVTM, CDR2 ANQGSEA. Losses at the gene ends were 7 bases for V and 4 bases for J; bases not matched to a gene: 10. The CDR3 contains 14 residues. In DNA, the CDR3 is TGCAGCGCCCCGGGACAGCAAAATTACAATGAGCAGTTCTTC. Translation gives CSAPGQQNYNEQFF.

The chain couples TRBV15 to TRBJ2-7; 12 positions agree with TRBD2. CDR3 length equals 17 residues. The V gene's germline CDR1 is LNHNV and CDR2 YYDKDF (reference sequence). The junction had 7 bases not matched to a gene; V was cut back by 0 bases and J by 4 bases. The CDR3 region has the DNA TGTGCCACCAGCAGAGAAGCTAGCGGGAGGGCCGCGTACGAGCAGTACTTC. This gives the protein CATSREASGRAAYEQYF.

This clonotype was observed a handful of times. In nucleotides, the CDR3 is TGCAGCGTTCTCCCCGGCAGGGATGGCTACGAGCAGTACTTC. It yields the protein CSVLPGRDGYEQYF. The chain couples TRBV29-1 to TRBJ2-7, with a possible D match to TRBD1 (5 bases). Germline V gene lookup returns CDR1 SQVTM and CDR2 ANQGSEA. V was trimmed by 5 bases and J by 3 bases, leaving 17 bases between them. The CDR3 runs 14 residues.

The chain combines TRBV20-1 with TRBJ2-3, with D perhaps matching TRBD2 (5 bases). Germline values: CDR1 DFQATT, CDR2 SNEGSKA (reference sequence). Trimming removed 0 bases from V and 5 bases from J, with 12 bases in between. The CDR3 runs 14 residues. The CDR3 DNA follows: TGCAGTGCTAGAGATAGCGCTCGGGGAGATACGCAGTATTTT. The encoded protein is CSARDSARGDTQYF.

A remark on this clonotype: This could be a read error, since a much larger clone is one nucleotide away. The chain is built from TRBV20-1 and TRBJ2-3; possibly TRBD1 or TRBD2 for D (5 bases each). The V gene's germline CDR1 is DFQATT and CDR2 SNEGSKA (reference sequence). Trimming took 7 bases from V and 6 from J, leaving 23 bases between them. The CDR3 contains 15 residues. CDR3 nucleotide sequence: TGCAGTGTTCCAGGGAGTTCCGTAGCACTCGATACGCAGTATTTT. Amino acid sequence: CSVPGSSVALDTQYF.

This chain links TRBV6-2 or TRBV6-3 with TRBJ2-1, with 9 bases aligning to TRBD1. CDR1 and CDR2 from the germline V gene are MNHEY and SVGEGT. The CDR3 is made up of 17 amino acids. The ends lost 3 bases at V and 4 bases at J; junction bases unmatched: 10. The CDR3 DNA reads TGTGCCAGCAGTTATGGTGTTCGACAGGGGGTTTACAATGAGCAGTTCTTC. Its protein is CASSYGVRQGVYNEQFF.

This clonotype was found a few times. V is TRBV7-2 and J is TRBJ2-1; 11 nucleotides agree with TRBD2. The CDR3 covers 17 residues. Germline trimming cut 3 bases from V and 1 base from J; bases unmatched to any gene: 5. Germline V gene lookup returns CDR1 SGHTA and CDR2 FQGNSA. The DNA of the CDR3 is TGTGCCAGCAGCTTTGTTACTAGCGGGAGATCCTACAATGAGCAGTTCTTC. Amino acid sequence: CASSFVTSGRSYNEQFF. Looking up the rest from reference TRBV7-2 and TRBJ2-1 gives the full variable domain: GAGVSQSPSNKVTEKGKDVELRCDPISGHTALYWYRQSLGQGLEFLIYFQGNSAPDKSGLPSDRFSAERTGGSVSTLTIQRTQQEDSAVYLCASSFVTSGRSYNEQFFGPGTRLTVL.

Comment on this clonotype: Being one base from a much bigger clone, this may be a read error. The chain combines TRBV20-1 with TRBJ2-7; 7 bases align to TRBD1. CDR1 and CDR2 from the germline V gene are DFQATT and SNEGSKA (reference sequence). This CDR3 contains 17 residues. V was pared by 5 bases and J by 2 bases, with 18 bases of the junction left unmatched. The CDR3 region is CSAATLGATGQTYEQYF. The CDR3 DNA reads TGCAGTGCTGCTACATTGGGGGCCACGGGACAGACCTACGAGCAGTACTTC.

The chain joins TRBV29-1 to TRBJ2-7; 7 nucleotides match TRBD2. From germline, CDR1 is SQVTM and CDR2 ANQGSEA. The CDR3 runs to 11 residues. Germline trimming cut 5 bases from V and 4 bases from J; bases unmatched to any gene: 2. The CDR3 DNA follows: TGCAGCGTTCTGGGGGGGTACGAGCAGTACTTC. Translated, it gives CSVLGGYEQYF.

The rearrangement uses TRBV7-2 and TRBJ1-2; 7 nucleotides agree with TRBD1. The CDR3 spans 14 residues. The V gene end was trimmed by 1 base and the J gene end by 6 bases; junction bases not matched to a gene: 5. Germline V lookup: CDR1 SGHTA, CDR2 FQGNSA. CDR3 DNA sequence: TGTGCCAGCAGCTTAGAAGGGGGCAGGGATGGCTACACCTTC. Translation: CASSLEGGRDGYTF.

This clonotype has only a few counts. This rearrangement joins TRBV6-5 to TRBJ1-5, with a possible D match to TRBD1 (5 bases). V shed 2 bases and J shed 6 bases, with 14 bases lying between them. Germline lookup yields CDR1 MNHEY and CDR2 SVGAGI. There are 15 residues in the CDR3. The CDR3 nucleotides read TGTGCCAGCAGTTACAATGGGGGGGTTAGTCAGCCCCAGCATTTT. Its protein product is CASSYNGGVSQPQHF.

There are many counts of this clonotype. The CDR3 is CASSLGGDSYNEQFF. The CDR3 DNA is TGTGCCAGCAGTTTGGGTGGGGACTCTTACAATGAGCAGTTCTTC. This chain uses TRBV12-3 or TRBV12-4 with TRBJ2-1, with D possibly matching TRBD2 (6 bases). With 3 bases removed from V and 4 bases from J, the gap between germline ends came to 13 bases. The CDR3 length is 15 residues.

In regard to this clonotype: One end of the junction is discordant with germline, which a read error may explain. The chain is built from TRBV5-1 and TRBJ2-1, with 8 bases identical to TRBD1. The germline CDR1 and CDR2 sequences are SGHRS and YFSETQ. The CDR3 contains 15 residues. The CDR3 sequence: CAGSLVGQGYNEQFF. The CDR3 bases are TGCGCCGGCAGCTTGGTTGGACAGGGCTACAATGAGCAGTTCTTC.

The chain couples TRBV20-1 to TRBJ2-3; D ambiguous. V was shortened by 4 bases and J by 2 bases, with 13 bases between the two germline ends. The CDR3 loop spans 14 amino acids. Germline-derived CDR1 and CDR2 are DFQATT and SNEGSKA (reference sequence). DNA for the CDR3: TGCAGTGCTATGTTCCGGCAGTACACAGATACGCAGTATTTT. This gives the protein CSAMFRQYTDTQYF.